This is a list of T cell receptor beta chains from one sample in a study of cytomegalovirus exposure and HLA in healthy donors. The data were produced by immunoSEQ multiplex PCR, yet TCRdb's version contains in-frame clones alone and is incomplete. The sample holds about 200,000 clones. The sample comprised PBMCs. Source of these receptors: a girl aged 2 to 10 in good health and CMV-seropositive. Both conserved end residues are part of each CDR3. A D gene is named only where the DNA matches it firmly.

>TRBV5-6|TRBD1|TRBJ2-7
TGTGCCAGCAGCTATCTGACAGGGCCCGAGCAGTACTTC
CASSYLTGPEQYF
>TRBV5-6|.|TRBJ2-7
TGTGCCAGCAGCCCAATGACAGGACTTCGGGGCAGAACCTACGAGCAGTACTTC
CASSPMTGLRGRTYEQYF
>TRBV19|TRBD1|TRBJ2-1
TGTGCCAGTAGGCCCACAGGGGGCTCCTACAATGAGCAGTTCTTC
CASRPTGGSYNEQFF
>TRBV6-1|.|TRBJ1-5
TGTGCCAGCAGCGTTGGAGGAAGCAATCAGCCCCAGCATTTT
CASSVGGSNQPQHF
>TRBV4-1|.|TRBJ1-4
TGCGCCAGCAGCCAAGAGTACAAGAAACTGTTTTTT
CASSQEYKKLFF
>TRBV5-4|.|TRBJ2-1
TGTGCCAGCAGCTTGGCGGACAGCCCCGAGCAGTTCTTC
CASSLADSPEQFF
>TRBV6-1|.|TRBJ2-1
TGTGCCAGCAGTGAAGGTCCTAGCAGCTACAATGAGCAGTTCTTC
CASSEGPSSYNEQFF
>TRBV18|TRBD2|TRBJ2-7
TGTGCCAGCTCACCACCAAGGGTTGGGGGACTAGCGGGTTCTTTTCACTCCTACGAGCAGTACTTC
CASSPPRVGGLAGSFHSYEQYF
>TRBV4-1|TRBD2|TRBJ2-7
TGCGCCAGCAGCCCGTGGACTAGCGGCGCCTACGAGCAGTACTTC
CASSPWTSGAYEQYF
>TRBV10-3|TRBD2|TRBJ2-3
TGTGCCATCAGTGAGTTGAATCTAGCGGGAGGAGGGGATACGCAGTATTTT
CAISELNLAGGGDTQYF
>TRBV25-1|.|TRBJ1-2
TGTGCCAGCAGTGGCTGGAGCGGGGGGCAGGATGGCTACACCTTC
CASSGWSGGQDGYTF
>TRBV10-1|TRBD2|TRBJ2-7
TGCGCCAGCAGTGAGGCGGGAGGGCCGGAAGAGCAGTACTTC
CASSEAGGPEEQYF
>TRBV5-1|TRBD2|TRBJ2-3
TGCGCCAGCAGCTTGGGTACTAGCGGGAGAAGGTCGGATACGCAGTATTTT
CASSLGTSGRRSDTQYF
>TRBV7-2|TRBD2|TRBJ2-3
TGTGCCAGCAGCCCACGGCCTAGCGGGAGGGCAGATACGCAGTATTTT
CASSPRPSGRADTQYF
>TRBV10-1|.|TRBJ2-7
TGCGCCAGCCCCACTAGGGAGCAGTACTTC
CASPTREQYF
>TRBV27|TRBD2|TRBJ2-7
TGTGCCAGCAGTTTACGGTCTCTAGCGGGGAGTTGGTCCTACGAGCAGTACTTC
CASSLRSLAGSWSYEQYF
>TRBV18|.|TRBJ1-1
TGTGCCAGCTCACCCGGACAGAACACTGAAGCTTTCTTT
CASSPGQNTEAFF
>TRBV2|.|TRBJ2-7
TGTGCCAGCAGTGACAGGGTCCCTAGCTCCTACGAGCAGTACTTC
CASSDRVPSSYEQYF
>TRBV9|.|TRBJ2-7
TGTGCCAGCAGCCCAAGCCGGAGGGACGAGCAGTACTTC
CASSPSRRDEQYF
>TRBV5-6|.|TRBJ1-1
TGTGCCAGCAGCTTGGCTATTAAGAAAGCTGAAGCTTTCTTT
CASSLAIKKAEAFF
>TRBV4-2|.|TRBJ2-2
TGTGCCAGCAGCCAAGAAGATGAGAGGGTTGAGAACACCGGGGAGCTGTTTTTT
CASSQEDERVENTGELFF
>TRBV27|TRBD2|TRBJ2-3
TGTGCCAGCAGTTTATGGCGGGAGAGCACAGATACGCAGTATTTT
CASSLWRESTDTQYF
>TRBV27|.|TRBJ2-1
TGTGCCAGCAGGGTTAGAAATGAGCAGTTCTTC
CASRVRNEQFF
>TRBV29-1|TRBD2|TRBJ2-1
TGCAGCGTTGACCGTACTAGCGGCGCCGCCTACAATGAGCAGTTCTTC
CSVDRTSGAAYNEQFF
>TRBV9|TRBD2|TRBJ2-5
TGTGCCAGCAGCGTATTAGCGGGAGCGAAGACCCAGTACTTC
CASSVLAGAKTQYF
>TRBV28|TRBD2|TRBJ2-2
TGTGCCAGCACCCATAGCGGGAGGAACACCGGGGAGCTGTTTTTT
CASTHSGRNTGELFF
>TRBV28|TRBD1|TRBJ1-1
TGTGCCAGCAGTCCGCAGGGGGGCCTCACTGAAGCTTTCTTT
CASSPQGGLTEAFF
>TRBV11-2|.|TRBJ1-6
TGTGCCAGCGCCGGCGGCGGTCTCTCACCCCTCCACTTT
CASAGGGLSPLHF
>TRBV25-1|TRBD2|TRBJ2-1
TGTGCCAGCAGTGACGGCCAGCGGGAGGTCTCTGAGCAGTTCTTC
CASSDGQREVSEQFF
>TRBV27|.|TRBJ1-2
TGTGCCAGCACGGGAGGGGCTAACTATGGCTACACCTTC
CASTGGANYGYTF
>TRBV6-1|.|TRBJ2-7
TGTGCCAGCAGTGTCTCGGAACTACGAGGGCAGTACTTC
CASSVSELRGQYF
>TRBV28|.|TRBJ2-7
TGTGCCAGCAGTTTCCAGGCGCGATACGAGCAGTACTTC
CASSFQARYEQYF
>TRBV19|.|TRBJ2-7
TGTGCCAGTAGTATAGAACGGACATTGGCCAAGTACGAGCAGTACTTC
CASSIERTLAKYEQYF
>TRBV27|TRBD2|TRBJ2-5
TGTGCCAGCAGTCACGTACTAGCGGGAGGACCAACTCAAGAGACCCAGTACTTC
CASSHVLAGGPTQETQYF
>TRBV6-1|TRBD2|TRBJ2-3
TGTGCCACCGGGGAGGGTGGAGATACGCAGTATTTT
CATGEGGDTQYF
>TRBV6-6|.|TRBJ2-1
TGTGCCAGCAGTCCGGGACTCGAGCAGTTCTTC
CASSPGLEQFF
>TRBV19|.|TRBJ2-7
TGTGCCAGTAGTATTTCTGCAGGGTACGAGCAGTACTTC
CASSISAGYEQYF
>TRBV28|TRBD2|TRBJ2-2
TGTGCCACGCGACTAGCGGGAGTGGGCGGGGAGCTGTTTTTT
CATRLAGVGGELFF
>TRBV7-2|TRBD1|TRBJ2-7
TGTGCCAGCAGCTTAGGGGACAGTCTTTACGAGCAGTACTTC
CASSLGDSLYEQYF
>TRBV9|TRBD2|TRBJ2-1
TGTGCCAGCAGCGATGTTAGCGGGAGCGGCAATGAGCAGTTCTTC
CASSDVSGSGNEQFF
>TRBV19|.|TRBJ1-1
TGTGCCAGTAGTATAGATCCTTGGGGGAGGGTGAACACTGTAGCTTTCTTT
CASSIDPWGRVNTVAFF
>TRBV5-4|TRBD1|TRBJ2-7
TGTGCCAGCAGCCAAGCACCCGGGACAGGACCCTACGAGCAGTACTTC
CASSQAPGTGPYEQYF
>TRBV30|TRBD1|TRBJ1-1
TGTGCCTGGAGGGGGACAGAAAAGACTGAAGCTTTCTTT
CAWRGTEKTEAFF
>TRBV6-1|TRBD1|TRBJ1-5
TGTGCCAGCAGTGAACAGGGGGCGGCGAATCAGCCCCAGCATTTT
CASSEQGAANQPQHF
>TRBV7-9|TRBD2|TRBJ2-1
TGTGCCAGCAGCCCGCCGACTAGCGGGAGAATCGATGAGCAGTTCTTC
CASSPPTSGRIDEQFF
>TRBV5-8|.|TRBJ1-1
TGTGCCAGCAGCCCGGGACATTCCCTCCCAAACACTGAAGCTTTCTTT
CASSPGHSLPNTEAFF
>TRBV2|TRBD2|TRBJ2-7
TGTGCCAGCAGCCTAGGGACTAACTACGAGCAGTACTTC
CASSLGTNYEQYF
>TRBV4-2|.|TRBJ2-1
TGTGCCAGCAGCCAAGTTTTAGCGGAAGGCTACAATGAGCAGTTCTTC
CASSQVLAEGYNEQFF
>TRBV28|.|TRBJ2-5
TGTGCCAGCAGTTTTGGCGGTGGAGAGACCCAGTACTTC
CASSFGGGETQYF
>TRBV19|TRBD1|TRBJ1-1
TGTGCCAGTAGTATTGGGCAGGGGGCGAACACTGAAGCTTTCTTT
CASSIGQGANTEAFF